One T cell receptor beta chain is described in this entry. This entry belongs to a study of OX40 agonist ivuxolimab in advanced cancers. Profiling relied on immunoSEQ multiplex PCR, and the TCRdb table lists in-frame clones only, not all of them. The sample lists about 87,000 clones, less than 90% occurring once. This CDR3 is 15 amino acids long. Germline CDR1 is SGHKS and CDR2 is YYEKEE (reference sequence). V shed 4 bases, J shed 9 bases, and the junction held 8 bases outside the gene matches. The material was CD4+ or CD8+ T cells sorted from blood, obtained in a trial of the OX40 agonist ivuxolimab. This TCR was sampled from an adult with an advanced solid tumor such as melanoma, head and neck, liver or kidney cancer. The V gene is TRBV5-5, the J gene TRBJ1-6, with TRBD1 matching 9 bases. Written as DNA, the CDR3 is TGTGCCAGCAGCCTTGGGACAGGGATTGGTTCACCCCTCCACTTT. This encodes CASSLGTGIGSPLHF.